What follows are 30 T cell receptor beta chains derived from one specimen sequenced in a study of cytomegalovirus exposure and HLA in healthy donors. The PCR ran on 60 Vbeta and 13 Jbeta primers. The method was immunoSEQ multiplex PCR; TCRdb's version includes in-frame clones alone and lacks a portion of them. The table includes 130,000 or so clones, around 77% detected once. The specimen sequenced was PBMCs. The receptor set was obtained from a woman aged 55-75 years in good health and CMV-seronegative.

V gene TRBV28 combines with J gene TRBJ2-7; 7 nucleotides match TRBD1. Germline CDR1 reads MDHEN; CDR2 reads SYDVKM. The length of the CDR3 is 14 residues. Unmatched junction bases numbered 13, after V lost 8 bases and J lost 6 bases. The CDR3 coding sequence is TGTGCCAGCGGCTGGACAGGCCTCTCTCTCGAGCAGTACTTC. This sequence encodes CASGWTGLSLEQYF.

The V and J genes are TRBV6-5 and TRBJ1-2; maybe TRBD1 (6 bases). This CDR3 is built from 14 residues. V was shortened by 3 bases and J by 2 bases, with 10 bases between the two germline ends. CDR1 is MNHEY, CDR2 SVGAGI, per germline. CDR3 residues: CASSYRGANYGYTF. CDR3 bases: TGTGCCAGCAGTTATCGGGGGGCGAACTATGGCTACACCTTC.

V usage is TRBV10-3 and J usage is TRBJ2-5; 8 nucleotides agree with TRBD2. Germline V gene sequence: CDR1 ENHRY, CDR2 SYGVKD. The CDR3 loop spans 16 amino acids. The junction had 8 bases not matched to a gene; V was cut back by 0 bases and J by 5 bases. Here the CDR3 DNA reads TGTGCCATCAGTGAGTCAACGGGGGGGCGTACGGAGACCCAGTACTTC. It specifies CAISESTGGRTETQYF.

The chain has TRBV5-5 and TRBJ1-4; 8 bases align to TRBD1. The CDR3 is 15 amino acids. Germline V gene sequence: CDR1 SGHKS, CDR2 YYEKEE (reference sequence). Losses at the gene ends were 2 bases for V and 6 bases for J; bases not matched to a gene: 6. CDR3 coding DNA: TGTGCCAGCAGCTTTGGGGACAGGTCGGATGAAAAACTGTTTTTT. This gives the protein CASSFGDRSDEKLFF.

The chain couples TRBV27 to TRBJ2-7, with 11 nucleotides matching TRBD2. The germline V gene has CDR1 MNHEY and CDR2 SMNVEV (reference sequence). With V trimmed by 5 bases and J by 3 bases, 9 bases remained unmatched. This CDR3 has 16 residues. The CDR3 nucleotides read TGTGCCAGCAGTGCACGGACCGGACTAGCGGGCTACGAGCAGTACTTC. It codes for CASSARTGLAGYEQYF.

The rearrangement uses TRBV28 and TRBJ1-1; weak D call: TRBD1 (6 bases). Germline assignment: CDR1 MDHEN and CDR2 SYDVKM. V was clipped by 1 base and J by 0 bases, with 15 bases between them. The CDR3 covers 17 residues. The DNA of the CDR3 is TGTGCCAGCAGTTTATCGGGGGGGGCAGGAATGAACACTGAAGCTTTCTTT. It translates to CASSLSGGAGMNTEAFF. Variable domain in full (rest from reference TRBV28 and TRBJ1-1): DVKVTQSSRYLVKRTGEKVFLECVQDMDHENMFWYRQDPGLGLRLIYFSYDVKMKEKGDIPEGYSVSREKKERFSLILESASTNQTSMYLCASSLSGGAGMNTEAFFGQGTRLTVV.

This clone was recorded only once. V gene TRBV19 combines with J gene TRBJ2-4, with 8 bases fitting TRBD2. CDR3 length: 15 residues. Germline-derived CDR1 and CDR2 are LNHDA and SQIVND (reference sequence). V lost 3 bases, J lost 8 bases, and 9 bases stayed unmatched. CDR3: CASSIGGAGGDIQYF. CDR3 coding DNA: TGTGCCAGTAGTATCGGGGGCGCGGGGGGAGACATTCAGTACTTC.

The V and J genes are TRBV27 and TRBJ1-2; 9 positions agree with TRBD1. Germline CDR1 MNHEY, CDR2 SMNVEV (reference sequence). This CDR3 comprises 16 residues. V shed 4 bases and J 4 bases; nucleotides not matched to a gene: 10. The CDR3 is CASSSPQGALGYGYTF. The CDR3 DNA reads TGTGCCAGCAGTTCACCACAGGGGGCGCTCGGCTATGGCTACACCTTC.

V gene TRBV5-1 combines with J gene TRBJ2-2; D is possibly TRBD2 (6 bases). Trimming pared 2 bases from V and 2 bases from J, leaving 13 bases between. CDR1 and CDR2 (germline): SGHRS, YFSETQ. The CDR3 runs 16 residues. The CDR3, as DNA: TGCGCCAGCAGCTTTTTGGGCGGGGACAACACCGGGGAGCTGTTTTTT. The encoded protein is CASSFLGGDNTGELFF.

The V gene is TRBV5-1, the J gene TRBJ2-7; 12 bases are a match to TRBD2. V shed 2 bases, J shed 6 bases, and the junction held 6 bases outside the gene matches. This CDR3 region has 15 residues. Germline V gives CDR1 SGHRS, CDR2 YFSETQ. The CDR3 sequence is CASSFLAGGPREQYF. CDR3 bases: TGCGCCAGCAGCTTCCTAGCGGGGGGGCCTCGCGAGCAGTACTTC.

The gene calls are TRBV10-1 and TRBJ2-2; 11 nucleotides line up with TRBD2. Losses at the gene ends were 4 bases for V and 3 bases for J; bases not matched to a gene: 7. CDR3 length equals 17 residues. CDR1 is WNHNN and CDR2 is SYGVQD in the germline V gene (reference sequence). As DNA, the CDR3 is TGCGCCAGCAGTGGTCGGACTAGCGGGCCCTACACCGGGGAGCTGTTTTTT. Translating it yields CASSGRTSGPYTGELFF.

This rearrangement joins TRBV5-4 to TRBJ2-5; possible D gene TRBD1, 7 bases. V shed 1 base and J shed 2 bases, with 21 bases lying between them. This CDR3 comprises 18 residues. Germline CDR1 SGHNT, CDR2 YYREEE (reference sequence). CDR3 in DNA: TGTGCCAGCAGCTTGAGAAGGGGAGGACAGGACATTCAAGAGACCCAGTACTTC. Amino acids: CASSLRRGGQDIQETQYF. Using reference TRBV5-4 and TRBJ2-5 for the parts outside the CDR3, the full variable domain is ETGVTQSPTHLIKTRGQQVTLRCSSQSGHNTVSWYQQALGQGPQFIFQYYREEENGRGNFPPRFSGLQFPNYSSELNVNALELDDSALYLCASSLRRGGQDIQETQYFGPGTRLLVL.

The rearrangement uses TRBV19 and TRBJ2-7, with 8 bases that match TRBD1. Germline assignment: CDR1 LNHDA and CDR2 SQIVND (reference sequence). The CDR3 has 14 residues. V gave up 6 bases and J gave up 3 bases; unmatched junction bases: 7. CDR3 residues: CASRPGQGLYEQYF. DNA for the CDR3: TGTGCCAGTAGACCCGGACAGGGCCTCTACGAGCAGTACTTC.

V and J are TRBV12-5 and TRBJ2-2, with 9 positions matching TRBD2. From germline, CDR1 is LGHNT and CDR2 FRNRAP. The CDR3 consists of 18 residues. V gave up 0 bases and J gave up 3 bases; unmatched junction bases: 8. CDR3 nucleotide sequence: TGTGCTAGTGGTTTGGTATCGCCCAGCGGGAGGCACACCGGGGAGCTGTTTTTT. It is translated as CASGLVSPSGRHTGELFF.

Only a few counts were recorded for this clone. The chain employs TRBV5-4 and TRBJ1-1; TRBD1 matches 10 bases. The junction had 5 bases not matched to a gene; V was cut back by 2 bases and J by 4 bases. The CDR3 is made up of 15 amino acids. Germline values: CDR1 SGHNT, CDR2 YYREEE (reference sequence). CDR3 in amino acids: CASSFGTGVGTEAFF. The CDR3 nucleotides read TGTGCCAGCAGCTTCGGGACAGGGGTGGGCACTGAAGCTTTCTTT.

In this sample, this clone turned up a few times. The genes are TRBV21-1 and TRBJ2-4; whether TRBD2, the table's D call, matches the DNA was not checked. TRBV21-1 is tagged as a pseudogene. CDR3 length: 15 residues. CDR3 amino acids: CASSMRGGACNIQYF. CDR3 DNA: TGTGCCAGCAGCATGAGAGGGGGGGCCTGTAACATTCAGTACTTC.

The CDR3 protein is CASSLSRGRLDEQFF. The CDR3 nucleotides are TGTGCCAGCAGCTTAAGCAGGGGGCGTTTGGATGAGCAGTTCTTC. V is TRBV7-3 and J is TRBJ2-1, with 8 bases aligning to TRBD1. V was clipped by 1 base and J by 8 bases; unmatched bases: 7. The CDR3 covers 15 residues. CDR1 is SGHTA and CDR2 is FQGTGA in the germline V gene.

This clone turned up a few times. V and J are TRBV7-8 and TRBJ1-2, with no clear D. This CDR3 comprises 11 residues. Germline V CDR1 and CDR2: SGHVS, FQNEAQ. Between the trimmed V and J ends, which lost 8 bases and 9 bases, there was a span of 13 bases. CDR3 sequence: CASRFGTSYTF. Written as DNA, the CDR3 is TGTGCCAGCCGTTTTGGAACTAGCTACACCTTC.

The chain joins TRBV4-1 to TRBJ2-7, with D possibly being TRBD1 (6 bases). The V gene's germline CDR1 is MGHRA and CDR2 YSYEKL. CDR3 length equals 15 residues. Trimming cost V 1 base and J 1 base, with 11 bases left between them. The CDR3 loop reads CASSQGGGRSYEQYF. The CDR3, as DNA: TGCGCCAGCAGCCAAGGAGGGGGAAGGTCCTACGAGCAGTACTTC.

The chain carries TRBV29-1 and TRBJ2-1; 10 bases agree with TRBD1. In germline, CDR1 is SQVTM, CDR2 ANQGSEA. With V trimmed by 6 bases and J by 1 base, 3 bases remained unmatched. The CDR3 sequence is 14 residues long. DNA for the CDR3: TGCAGCGTAGGGGACAGGGGATCCTACAATGAGCAGTTCTTC. It translates to CSVGDRGSYNEQFF.

V is TRBV4-1 and J is TRBJ2-5; TRBD2 agrees at 9 bases. J lost 5 bases, V lost 4 bases, and 5 bases had no gene match. The CDR3 runs 14 residues. Germline-derived CDR1 and CDR2 are MGHRA and YSYEKL. CDR3 in DNA: TGCGCCAGCAGCCTATTAGCGGGAGTTGAGACCCAGTACTTC. Protein sequence: CASSLLAGVETQYF.

This chain joins TRBV5-6 and TRBJ1-5; D gene unclear. Trimming cost V 4 bases and J 2 bases, with 10 bases left between them. CDR3 length: 14 amino acids. CDR1 SGHDT and CDR2 YYEEEE come from the germline V gene. The CDR3 reads CASSPAMGNQPQHF. In nucleotides, the CDR3 is TGTGCCAGCAGCCCTGCGATGGGCAATCAGCCCCAGCATTTT.

The CDR3 spells CASSSLFGGAGVPYGYTF. For the CDR3, the DNA is TGTGCCAGCAGCTCACTATTTGGGGGGGCCGGAGTGCCCTATGGCTACACCTTC. The V gene is TRBV7-9, the J gene TRBJ1-2, with a tentative D call TRBD1 (6 bases). CDR3 length: 18 amino acids. Per the germline V gene, CDR1 is SEHNR and CDR2 is FQNEAQ (reference sequence). V lost 4 bases to trimming and J lost 4 bases, with 25 bases between them.

This chain uses TRBV5-6 with TRBJ1-5, with 7 bases that match TRBD1. Germline CDR1 and CDR2: SGHDT and YYEEEE. There are 15 residues in the CDR3. V lost 4 bases and J lost 2; bases outside the gene matches: 6. In DNA, the CDR3 is TGTGCCAGCAGCCCCGGGACAGCCGGCAATCAGCCCCAGCATTTT. This translates into CASSPGTAGNQPQHF.

V usage is TRBV5-1 and J usage is TRBJ2-6; a possible D gene is TRBD2 (5 bases). The germline V gene encodes CDR1 SGHRS and CDR2 YFSETQ. CDR3 length equals 16 residues. The germline V and J ends were trimmed by 0 bases and 2 bases, with 9 bases remaining between them. The CDR3 DNA sequence: TGCGCCAGCAGCTTGGCCTCCGGGACTGGGGCCAACGTCCTGACTTTC. Encoded protein: CASSLASGTGANVLTF.

The V and J genes are TRBV21-1 and TRBJ2-7; TRBD2 was called by the table and not checked on the DNA. TRBV21-1 is termed a pseudogene. This CDR3 has 18 amino acids. This CDR3 is CASSETSASSGRSYEQYF. CDR3 coding DNA: TGTGCCAGCAGCGAAACTTCGGCGTCTAGCGGGAGGTCCTACGAGCAGTACTTC.

The J gene is TRBJ2-2, the V gene TRBV10-2, with D uncertain. The V gene lost 7 bases and the J gene lost 2 bases, with 14 bases spanning the gap. Germline CDR1 is WSHSY and CDR2 is SAAADI. This CDR3 has 15 amino acids. In DNA form, the CDR3 reads TGCGCCAGCACCGCCTTAGCAACTAACACCGGGGAGCTGTTTTTT. Its translation is CASTALATNTGELFF.

This clone was recorded once. The chain uses TRBV7-6 and TRBJ2-3, with D maybe TRBD1 (5 bases). Trimming took off 2 bases at V and 1 base at J, with 13 bases between the two ends. The CDR3 sequence is 16 residues long. Germline lookup yields CDR1 SGHVS and CDR2 FNYEAQ. CDR3 in DNA: TGTGCCAGCAGCTTAATAACCCTGGGGCGCACAGATACGCAGTATTTT. It is translated as CASSLITLGRTDTQYF. Variable domain in full (rest from reference TRBV7-6 and TRBJ2-3): GAGVSQSPRYKVTKRGQDVALRCDPISGHVSLYWYRQALGQGPEFLTYFNYEAQQDKSGLPNDRFSAERPEGSISTLTIQRTEQRDSAMYRCASSLITLGRTDTQYFGPGTRLTVL.

The chain is built from TRBV6-1 and TRBJ1-1; 9 nucleotides agree with TRBD1. The CDR3 contains 14 residues. V lost 6 bases to trimming and J lost 5 bases; unmatched junction nucleotides: 7. Per germline, CDR1 MNHNS and CDR2 SASEGT. This chain's CDR3 is CASSAGTGWTEAFF. CDR3 bases: TGTGCCAGCAGCGCCGGGACAGGGTGGACTGAAGCTTTCTTT.

J is TRBJ2-1 and V is TRBV7-6, with a weak D call TRBD2 (6 bases). The CDR3 sequence is 17 residues long. CDR1 is SGHVS, CDR2 FNYEAQ, per germline. V lost 2 bases and J 2 bases, leaving 16 bases between the germline ends. Here the CDR3 reads CASSLRGGEDPYNEQFF. CDR3 nucleotide sequence: TGTGCCAGCAGCTTACGCGGCGGGGAAGATCCCTACAATGAGCAGTTCTTC.